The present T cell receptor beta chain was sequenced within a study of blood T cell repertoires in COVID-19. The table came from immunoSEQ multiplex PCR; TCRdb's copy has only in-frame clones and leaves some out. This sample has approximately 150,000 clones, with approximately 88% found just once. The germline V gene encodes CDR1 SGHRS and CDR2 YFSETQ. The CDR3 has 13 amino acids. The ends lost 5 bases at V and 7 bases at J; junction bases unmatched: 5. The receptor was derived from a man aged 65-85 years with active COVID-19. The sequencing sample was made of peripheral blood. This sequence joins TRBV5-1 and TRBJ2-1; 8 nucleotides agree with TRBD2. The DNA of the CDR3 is TGCGCCAGCAGGCCGGGAGGGAGGAATGAGCAGTTCTTC. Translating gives CASRPGGRNEQFF.